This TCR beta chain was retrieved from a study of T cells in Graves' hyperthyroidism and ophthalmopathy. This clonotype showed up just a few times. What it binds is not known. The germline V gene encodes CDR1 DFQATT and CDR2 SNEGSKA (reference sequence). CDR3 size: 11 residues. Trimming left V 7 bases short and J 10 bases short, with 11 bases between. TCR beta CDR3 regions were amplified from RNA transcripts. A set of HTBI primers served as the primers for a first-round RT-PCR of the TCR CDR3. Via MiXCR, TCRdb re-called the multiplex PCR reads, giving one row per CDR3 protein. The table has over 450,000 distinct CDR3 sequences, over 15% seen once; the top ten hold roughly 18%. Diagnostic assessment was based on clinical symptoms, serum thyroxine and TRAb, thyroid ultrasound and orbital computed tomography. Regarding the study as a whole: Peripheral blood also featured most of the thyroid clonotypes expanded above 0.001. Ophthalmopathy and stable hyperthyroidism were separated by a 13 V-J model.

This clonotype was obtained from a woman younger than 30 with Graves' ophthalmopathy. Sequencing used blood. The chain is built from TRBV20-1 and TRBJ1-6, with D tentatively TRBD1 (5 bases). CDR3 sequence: CSVGAQSPLHF. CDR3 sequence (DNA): TGCAGTGTCGGGGCCCAATCACCCCTCCACTTT.